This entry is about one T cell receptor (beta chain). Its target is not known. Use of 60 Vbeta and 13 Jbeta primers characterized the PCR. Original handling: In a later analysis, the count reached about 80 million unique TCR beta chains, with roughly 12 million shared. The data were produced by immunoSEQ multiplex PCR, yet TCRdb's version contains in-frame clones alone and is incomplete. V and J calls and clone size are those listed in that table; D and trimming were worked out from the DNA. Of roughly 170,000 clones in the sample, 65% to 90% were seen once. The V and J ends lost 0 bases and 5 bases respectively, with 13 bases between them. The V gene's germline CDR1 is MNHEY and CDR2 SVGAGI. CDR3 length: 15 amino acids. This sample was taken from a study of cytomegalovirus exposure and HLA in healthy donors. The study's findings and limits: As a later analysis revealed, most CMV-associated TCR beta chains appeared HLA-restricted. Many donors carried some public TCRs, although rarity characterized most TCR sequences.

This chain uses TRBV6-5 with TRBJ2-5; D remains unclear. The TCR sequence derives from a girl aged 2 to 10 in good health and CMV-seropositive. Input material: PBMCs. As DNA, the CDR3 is TGTGCCAGCAGTTACTCTCGGGTACGGTGGGAGACCCAGTACTTC. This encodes CASSYSRVRWETQYF.